The entry below gives a single T cell receptor (beta chain) sequence along with its context. Its antigen is undetermined. This record belongs to a study of T cell repertoires in cytomegalovirus infection. In the study overall: It was recently identified HLA-C-restricted and well-studied HLA-B-restricted CMV epitopes that the study used. Indications came from public TCR beta signatures; they pointed to CMV infection and to a matching HLA type. The study's findings and limits: Summed frequency of public TCR beta families distinguished CMV carriers with the relevant HLA. What dominated the ex vivo response were HLA-C-restricted CMV-specific TCR beta clonotypes.

TCRdb redid the calling of the reads with MiXCR, one entry per CDR3 protein. The data hold roughly 990,000 distinct CDR3 sequences, with approximately 30% observed a single time. The CDR3 consists of 13 residues. V gave up 8 bases and J gave up 2 bases, with 10 bases separating them. Germline values: CDR1 MNHEY, CDR2 SVGEGT. This sample comprised cultured CD8+ T cells from PBMCs, obtained from culture after CMV antigen stimulation. The chain couples TRBV6-2 or TRBV6-3 to TRBJ1-5; D unresolved. The receptor comes from a human donor in good health (CMV status not recorded). Some clones in this sample may be carry-over from other donors' samples. CDR3 DNA sequence: TGTGCCAGCGAGAGCATCGGCAATCAGCCCCAGCATTTT. The encoded protein is CASESIGNQPQHF.